This entry describes one T cell receptor beta chain. Its specificity is unknown. The data stem from a study of cytomegalovirus exposure and HLA in healthy donors. Overall study: The platform used for the roughly 120 validation repertoires matched that of the approximately 670 first-cohort repertoires, a later analysis reported.

V shed 3 bases, J shed 5 bases, and the junction held 8 bases outside the gene matches. The CDR3 is 17 amino acids. Germline V gene data show CDR1 as SEHNR and CDR2 as FQNEAQ (reference sequence). General study findings and limits: Specificity for CMV antigens was confirmed in vitro for three of the CMV-associated chains.

Data came from immunoSEQ multiplex PCR; TCRdb stores just in-frame clones and leaves some out. The sample has some 320,000 clones, 75% to 90% seen once. This TCR came from a woman aged 25 to 39 in good health and CMV-seropositive. The source material was PBMCs. The chain recombines TRBV7-9 with TRBJ2-5; the match to TRBD2 covers 14 bases. The chain's CDR3 is CASSFGTSGRVDETQYF. The CDR3, as DNA: TGTGCCAGCAGCTTCGGGACTAGCGGGAGAGTTGATGAGACCCAGTACTTC.